A single sample is the source of the 27 T cell receptor beta chains below, sequenced in a study of blood T cell repertoires in COVID-19. Only in-frame clones appear in the TCRdb table, and some are missing; sequencing was by immunoSEQ multiplex PCR. The repertoire has over 200,000 clones, 70% to 90% of them found once; the top ten carry approximately 0.7%. Sequencing was carried out using peripheral blood. Receptors were obtained from a man in his forties with acute or convalescent COVID-19.

The chain links TRBV7-2 to TRBJ2-5; 7 bases line up with TRBD2. The CDR3 covers 15 residues. Germline V lookup: CDR1 SGHTA, CDR2 FQGNSA. J gave up 3 bases and V 3 bases, and 7 bases lay outside the gene matches. The CDR3 DNA follows: TGTGCCAGCAGCTTCTCGATTCTAGCGGAAGAGACCCAGTACTTC. Its protein product is CASSFSILAEETQYF.

V gene TRBV30 combines with J gene TRBJ1-6; weak D call: TRBD1 (6 bases). Trimming shortened V by 4 bases and J by 13 bases, and 17 bases separated the two germline ends. Germline CDR1 is GTSNPN and CDR2 is SVGIG (reference sequence). CDR3 length: 13 residues. The CDR3 DNA reads TGTGCCTGGAATGCTCTGAGTAGGGGGCCCCTCCACTTT. It encodes CAWNALSRGPLHF.

This chain joins TRBV2 and TRBJ2-7, with a possible D match to TRBD2 (6 bases). CDR1 SNHLY and CDR2 FYNNEI come from the germline V gene. The CDR3 sequence is 14 residues long. V was trimmed by 6 bases and J by 0 bases, leaving 12 bases between them. The CDR3 is CASRKDGSSYEQYF. The DNA of the CDR3 is TGTGCCAGCAGGAAGGACGGGAGCTCCTACGAGCAGTACTTC.

V usage is TRBV6-6 and J usage is TRBJ1-1, with D possibly being TRBD1 (5 bases). This CDR3 is 15 amino acids long. The germline gives CDR1 MNHNY, CDR2 SVGAGI (reference sequence). Trimming took off 5 bases at V and 5 bases at J, with 18 bases between the two ends. The CDR3 sequence: CASSLRKGWVTEAFF. Written as DNA, the CDR3 is TGTGCCAGCAGTCTAAGAAAGGGGTGGGTTACTGAAGCTTTCTTT.

The chain links TRBV27 to TRBJ2-3; D call uncertain. CDR1 is MNHEY and CDR2 is SMNVEV in the germline V gene (reference sequence). Trimming pared 3 bases from V and 4 bases from J, leaving 8 bases between. The CDR3 is 13 residues long. CDR3 residues: CASSFGGSDTQYF. CDR3 in DNA: TGTGCCAGCAGTTTTGGCGGCTCAGATACGCAGTATTTT.

V and J are TRBV30 and TRBJ2-5; maybe TRBD2 (5 bases). The CDR3 sequence is 12 residues long. V lost 4 bases, J lost 10 bases, and 16 bases lay in between. Germline V gene sequence: CDR1 GTSNPN, CDR2 SVGIG (reference sequence). CDR3 loop: CAWIPTRENQYF. CDR3 sequence (DNA): TGTGCCTGGATTCCCACTCGGGAAAACCAGTACTTC.

The rearrangement uses TRBV7-6 and TRBJ1-2, with D tentatively TRBD1 (5 bases). Germline values: CDR1 SGHVS, CDR2 FNYEAQ. This CDR3 comprises 13 residues. V shed 5 bases and J shed 5 bases, with 12 bases lying between them. CDR3 amino acids: CASSLTGRYGYTF. In DNA, the CDR3 is TGTGCCAGCAGCCTAACAGGAAGATATGGCTACACCTTC.

This chain joins TRBV2 and TRBJ2-1, with 10 bases that match TRBD2. The V gene's germline CDR1 is SNHLY and CDR2 FYNNEI. The CDR3 sequence is 15 residues long. After removal of 5 bases from V and 3 bases from J, the junction contained 4 bases not matched to a gene. The CDR3 DNA sequence: TGTGCCAGCAGTTCTAGCGGGAGCTTCTACAATGAGCAGTTCTTC. It codes for CASSSSGSFYNEQFF.

The chain recombines TRBV18 with TRBJ1-2; TRBD1 is a possible D gene (6 bases). Trimming removed 1 base at V and 2 bases at J, with 8 bases between. In germline, CDR1 is KGHSH, CDR2 LQKENI. The CDR3 runs to 14 residues. This CDR3 reads CASSPQTGNYGYTF. For the CDR3, the DNA is TGTGCCAGCTCACCACAGACAGGCAACTATGGCTACACCTTC.

This rearrangement joins TRBV2 to TRBJ2-1, with TRBD2 matching over 12 bases. With V trimmed by 6 bases and J by 8 bases, 11 bases remained unmatched. CDR1 and CDR2 from the germline V gene are SNHLY and FYNNEI. This CDR3 comprises 16 residues. The CDR3 reads CASSRASSGGAHEQFF. The CDR3 DNA sequence: TGTGCCAGCAGCCGGGCTTCTAGCGGGGGGGCGCATGAGCAGTTCTTC.

This clone was detected a few times. The CDR3 DNA follows: TGTGCCAGCAGTGAGCCTCCGGGACTAGCGGGGCAAGAGACCCAGTACTTC. Residues: CASSEPPGLAGQETQYF. V is TRBV25-1 and J is TRBJ2-5; TRBD2 agrees at 13 bases. V lost 3 bases and J lost 2; bases outside the gene matches: 6. The germline V gene has CDR1 MGHDK and CDR2 SYGVNS. The CDR3 covers 17 residues.

The rearrangement links TRBV6-5 to TRBJ2-5, with a weak D call TRBD1 (6 bases). The V end lost 6 bases, the J end lost 4 bases, and 15 bases lay between the germline ends. Germline V gene data show CDR1 as MNHEY and CDR2 as SVGAGI. There are 14 residues in the CDR3. The CDR3 DNA reads as TGTGCCAGCAGCCCCCAGGGGCAGGGAGAGACCCAGTACTTC. It encodes CASSPQGQGETQYF.

The chain has TRBV10-2 and TRBJ2-7; 10 nucleotides match TRBD2. Germline-derived CDR1 and CDR2 are WSHSY and SAAADI. V shed 6 bases and J 1 base; nucleotides not matched to a gene: 6. This CDR3 comprises 15 residues. CDR3 sequence reads: CASSVAGGESYEQYF. CDR3 DNA: TGCGCCAGCAGCGTAGCGGGGGGAGAATCCTACGAGCAGTACTTC.

The rearrangement links TRBV13 to TRBJ2-3; the D gene is possibly TRBD2 (5 bases). CDR3 length: 15 residues. Trimming removed 5 bases from V and 3 bases from J, with 15 bases in between. In germline, CDR1 is PRHDT, CDR2 FYEKMQ (reference sequence). The CDR3 DNA follows: TGTGCCAGCAGCCTCCCGCAGAGCGGAACAGATACGCAGTATTTT. It specifies CASSLPQSGTDTQYF.

This chain links TRBV30 with TRBJ1-3, with a tentative D call TRBD1 (5 bases). Trimming stripped 3 bases from V and 1 base from J, with 10 bases between. The CDR3 has 14 amino acids. The germline gives CDR1 GTSNPN, CDR2 SVGIG (reference sequence). The CDR3 DNA reads as TGTGCCTGGAGCCCGAAGGGGTCTGGAAACACCATATATTTT. Translated, it gives CAWSPKGSGNTIYF.

This clone was observed once. This chain links TRBV2 with TRBJ2-2, with TRBD2 identical over 9 bases. The CDR3 runs to 17 residues. The germline V gene encodes CDR1 SNHLY and CDR2 FYNNEI. Unmatched junction bases numbered 5, after V lost 3 bases and J lost 0 bases. CDR3 DNA: TGTGCCAGCAGTGAGTCGGGACTAGCAGCGAACACCGGGGAGCTGTTTTTT. Translation gives CASSESGLAANTGELFF.

The chain joins TRBV6-5 to TRBJ2-3; D uncertain. This CDR3 contains 15 residues. V was clipped by 0 bases and J by 5 bases, with 12 bases between them. Germline V gene data show CDR1 as MNHEY and CDR2 as SVGAGI. Written as DNA, the CDR3 is TGTGCCAGCAGTTACTCACCATTCAACAGAGATACGCAGTATTTT. Its protein is CASSYSPFNRDTQYF.

The V and J genes are TRBV5-4 and TRBJ2-3; D is possibly TRBD2 (6 bases). Germline V gives CDR1 SGHNT, CDR2 YYREEE (reference sequence). This CDR3 is 16 amino acids long. V was shortened by 4 bases and J by 5 bases, with 20 bases between the two germline ends. CDR3 DNA sequence: TGTGCCAGCAGCCCGTACTCTCGGGTAGCGGAAGATACGCAGTATTTT. This translates into CASSPYSRVAEDTQYF. The whole variable domain, filled in from reference TRBV5-4 and TRBJ2-3, reads ETGVTQSPTHLIKTRGQQVTLRCSSQSGHNTVSWYQQALGQGPQFIFQYYREEENGRGNFPPRFSGLQFPNYSSELNVNALELDDSALYLCASSPYSRVAEDTQYFGPGTRLTVL.

This chain connects TRBV18 to TRBJ1-2; tentative D call: TRBD1 (5 bases). This CDR3 is 16 amino acids long. Germline values: CDR1 KGHSH, CDR2 LQKENI. V gave up 3 bases and J gave up 7 bases, with 21 bases separating them. CDR3 region: CASSPQDTSPGGGYTF. CDR3 bases: TGTGCCAGCTCACCTCAGGACACCTCTCCCGGTGGTGGCTACACCTTC.

The V call is TRBV7-3, the J call TRBJ1-1; possibly TRBD1 for D (5 bases). V was shortened by 1 base and J by 4 bases, with 13 bases between the two germline ends. This CDR3 has 15 residues. Germline loops: CDR1 SGHTA, CDR2 FQGTGA. The CDR3 reads CASSLSGGGVTEAFF. CDR3 coding DNA: TGTGCCAGCAGCTTAAGCGGGGGTGGTGTCACTGAAGCTTTCTTT.

The chain recombines TRBV5-8 with TRBJ1-5; tentatively, D is TRBD1 (5 bases). The CDR3 spans 14 residues. CDR1 is SGHTS and CDR2 is YDEGEE in the germline V gene. V dropped 1 base and J dropped 3 bases, with 8 bases sitting between them. CDR3: CASSLRQFNQPQHF. The DNA for the CDR3 is TGTGCCAGCAGCTTGAGACAGTTCAATCAGCCCCAGCATTTT.

The chain uses TRBV12-3 or TRBV12-4 and TRBJ2-2; 7 bases agree with TRBD1. The V segment lost 6 bases and the J segment 5 bases; nucleotides outside the gene matches: 3. This CDR3 is 13 amino acids long. For the CDR3, the DNA is TGTGCCAGCAGCAAGACAGGGACCGGGGAGCTGTTTTTT. It translates to CASSKTGTGELFF.

The chain couples TRBV6-2 or TRBV6-3 to TRBJ1-1; TRBD1 matches 12 bases. CDR1 and CDR2 from the germline V gene are MNHEY and SVGEGT. The CDR3 spans 18 residues. V lost 2 bases to trimming and J lost 0 bases; unmatched junction nucleotides: 7. CDR3 in amino acids: CASSYLGTGGEVNTEAFF. The CDR3 region has the DNA TGTGCCAGCAGTTACCTTGGGACAGGGGGCGAGGTGAACACTGAAGCTTTCTTT.

CDR3 sequence: CAISGGGNTGELFF. In nucleotides, the CDR3 is TGTGCCATCAGTGGAGGAGGAAACACCGGGGAGCTGTTTTTT. This chain connects TRBV10-3 to TRBJ2-2; maybe TRBD2 (5 bases). The germline V and J ends were trimmed by 4 bases and 2 bases, with 8 bases remaining between them. Germline CDR1 is ENHRY and CDR2 is SYGVKD. There are 14 residues in the CDR3.

The CDR3 protein is CASSPIYGGGEDTQYF. CDR3 nucleotides: TGTGCCAGCAGCCCCATATACGGGGGGGGTGAAGATACGCAGTATTTT. J is TRBJ2-3 and V is TRBV5-6; 8 positions agree with TRBD2. CDR1 SGHDT and CDR2 YYEEEE come from the germline V gene. The junction had 12 bases not matched to a gene; V was cut back by 4 bases and J by 5 bases. The CDR3 is 16 residues long.

The chain combines TRBV19 with TRBJ1-5; D call uncertain. Germline assignment: CDR1 LNHDA and CDR2 SQIVND (reference sequence). V dropped 4 bases and J dropped 4 bases, with 11 bases sitting between them. CDR3 length equals 14 residues. CDR3 nucleotides: TGTGCCAGTAGTAAAGGACTCGGGAATCAGCCCCAGCATTTT. This translates into CASSKGLGNQPQHF.

The chain joins TRBV27 to TRBJ2-1; 7 bases are a match to TRBD2. Germline lookup yields CDR1 MNHEY and CDR2 SMNVEV (reference sequence). The CDR3 runs 14 residues. Unmatched junction bases numbered 3, after V lost 5 bases and J lost 2 bases. For the CDR3, the DNA is TGTGCCAGCAGTGCAAGCGGGGCCTACAATGAGCAGTTCTTC. This translates into CASSASGAYNEQFF.